This T cell receptor beta chain was identified during a study of beta chain features in type 1 diabetes. Findings and limits, study-wide: PCR may have favored shorter templates equally in patients and controls. Junctions at VDJ sites from type 1 diabetes patients had fewer insertions and more deletions. The study found moderately but significantly shorter TCRB CDR3s in all four CD4+ subsets of Type 1 diabetes patients.

Note on this clone: The antigen remains unidentified.

CDR1 is MNHEY, CDR2 SMNVEV, per germline (reference sequence). With V trimmed by 5 bases and J by 1 base, 5 bases remained unmatched. This CDR3 is 15 amino acids long. Reverse transcription of all isolated RNA meant that expressed TCRB transcripts were sequenced. Approximately 3.7 million reads per sample on average were obtained from naive, central memory and regulatory T cell samples. Profiling relied on immunoSEQ multiplex PCR, and the TCRdb table lists in-frame clones only, not all of them. The sample includes around 280,000 clones, approximately 16% of them seen just once. The V call is TRBV27, the J call TRBJ1-5; 7 nucleotides line up with TRBD1. Sequencing was carried out using naive CD4+ T cells from blood. This TCR was recovered from a man aged 18 to 30 with type 1 diabetes. This CDR3 reads CASSPQGGSNQPQHF. CDR3 coding DNA: TGTGCCAGCAGTCCTCAGGGGGGAAGCAATCAGCCCCAGCATTTT.